This is a list of T cell receptor beta chains from one sample in a study of blood T cell repertoires in COVID-19. Profiled with immunoSEQ multiplex PCR; TCRdb holds only in-frame clones, not every one. The sample includes a few hundred thousand clones, around 89% of them seen just once. Sequencing was carried out using peripheral blood. The origin of the receptors is a young woman with COVID-19, enrolled during active disease. CDR3s include the opening cysteine and the closing phenylalanine or tryptophan. A D gene is named only where the DNA matches it firmly. Part of the rows lack a size; the others show once, few, many or a class for expanded clones.

V gene	clone size	J gene	D gene	CDR3 protein	CDR3 DNA
TRBV7-2	NA	TRBJ2-7	TRBD1	CASSLAEPLRQGLVF	TGTGCCAGCAGCTTAGCCGAACCTTTACGACAGGGGTTAGTTTTC
TRBV7-2	NA	TRBJ2-5	NA	CASSLAGRGETQYF	TGTGCCAGCAGCTTAGCTGGAAGGGGAGAGACCCAGTACTTC
TRBV5-1	NA	TRBJ2-2	TRBD2	CASSSRMGLAGARVTGELFF	TGCGCCAGCAGCTCGCGAATGGGACTAGCGGGGGCGCGGGTGACCGGGGAGCTGTTTTTT
TRBV27	NA	TRBJ2-5	TRBD1	CASSNYFRDSGTWEYQETQYF	TGTGCCAGCAGCAATTACTTCCGGGACAGCGGAACATGGGAATACCAAGAGACCCAGTACTTC
TRBV7-8	NA	TRBJ2-7	NA	CASSLARFYSYEQYF	TGTGCCAGCAGCTTAGCTCGGTTTTACTCCTACGAGCAGTACTTC
TRBV9	NA	TRBJ2-1	TRBD2	CASSASGNYENEQFF	TGTGCCAGCAGCGCGAGCGGGAATTATGAGAATGAGCAGTTCTTC
TRBV28	NA	TRBJ2-7	TRBD1	CASSHWDRAIYEQYF	TGTGCCAGCAGTCATTGGGACAGGGCCATCTACGAGCAGTACTTC
TRBV5-1	NA	TRBJ2-3	TRBD2	CASSPGGPGTSGRSDTQYF	TGCGCCAGCAGCCCGGGAGGGCCCGGGACTAGCGGGAGGTCAGATACGCAGTATTTT
TRBV5-1	NA	TRBJ1-2	TRBD1	CASSLARQGPFYGYTF	TGCGCCAGCAGCTTGGCCCGACAGGGCCCGTTCTATGGCTACACCTTC
TRBV11-2	NA	TRBJ1-5	TRBD1	CASSRDRYSNQPQHF	TGTGCCAGCAGCCGGGACAGGTATAGCAATCAGCCCCAGCATTTT
TRBV6-2/TRBV6-3	NA	TRBJ1-5	TRBD1	CASSSDRGPPQHF	TGTGCCAGCAGTTCGGACAGGGGCCCGCCCCAGCATTTT
TRBV7-6	NA	TRBJ2-1	TRBD2	CASSLLGSSGRPTYNEQFF	TGTGCCAGCAGCTTACTCGGATCTAGCGGGAGGCCGACCTACAATGAGCAGTTCTTC
TRBV5-1	NA	TRBJ2-3	NA	CASSSGTGPTSATTDTQYF	TGCGCCAGCAGTTCCGGGACAGGGCCGACTAGCGCAACCACAGATACGCAGTATTTT
TRBV19	NA	TRBJ2-3	NA	CASGVQGTDTQYF	TGTGCCAGTGGTGTTCAGGGCACAGATACGCAGTATTTT
TRBV5-5	NA	TRBJ2-6	TRBD1	CASSPTGTGGQLGANVLTF	TGTGCCAGCAGCCCCACCGGGACAGGGGGTCAACTTGGGGCCAACGTCCTGACTTTC
TRBV7-2	NA	TRBJ1-1	NA	CASSLQNPEAFF	TGTGCCAGCAGTTTACAGAACCCTGAAGCTTTCTTT
TRBV3-1/TRBV3-2	NA	TRBJ2-7	TRBD1	CASSQDLGQGAYEQYF	TGTGCCAGCAGCCAAGATCTGGGACAGGGGGCCTACGAGCAGTACTTC
TRBV4-3	NA	TRBJ1-2	NA	CASSQDPGDYGYTF	TGCGCCAGCAGCCAAGATCCGGGGGACTATGGCTACACCTTC
TRBV6-5	NA	TRBJ1-1	TRBD1	CASDTGETEAFF	TGTGCCAGCGATACAGGGGAAACTGAAGCTTTCTTT
TRBV5-1	NA	TRBJ2-1	TRBD2	CASSLSGGEAYNEQFF	TGCGCCAGCAGCTTAAGCGGGGGAGAGGCCTACAATGAGCAGTTCTTC
TRBV7-2	once	TRBJ2-3	TRBD2	CASSLGLAGGPSTDTQYF	TGTGCCAGCAGCTTAGGGCTAGCGGGGGGTCCTTCCACAGATACGCAGTATTTT
TRBV11-2	NA	TRBJ1-1	TRBD1	CASSPGTEAFF	TGTGCCAGCAGCCCCGGGACAGAGGCTTTCTTT
TRBV2	once	TRBJ2-4	TRBD1	CASSPGQKNIQYF	TGTGCCAGCAGTCCGGGACAGAAAAACATTCAGTACTTC
TRBV19	NA	TRBJ1-5	TRBD1	CASSPLDRGNQPQHF	TGTGCCAGTAGTCCGCTAGACAGGGGCAATCAGCCCCAGCATTTT
TRBV6-5	NA	TRBJ2-5	TRBD2	CASRVGRVGQETQYF	TGTGCCAGCAGGGTAGGGAGGGTAGGCCAAGAGACCCAGTACTTC
TRBV4-3	once	TRBJ2-7	TRBD2	CASSQARSGGDRYYEQYF	TGCGCCAGCAGCCAAGCGCGTAGCGGGGGGGACCGCTATTACGAGCAGTACTTC
TRBV29-1	few	TRBJ2-1	NA	CSVEDRVQGLHNEQFF	TGCAGCGTTGAAGATCGAGTCCAGGGTCTACACAATGAGCAGTTCTTC
TRBV30	NA	TRBJ1-5	NA	CAWSVSRDSYSNQPQHF	TGTGCCTGGAGTGTATCGCGGGATTCCTATAGCAATCAGCCCCAGCATTTT
TRBV11-2	NA	TRBJ2-2	TRBD1	CASSLGNRGNTGELFF	TGTGCCAGCAGCTTAGGCAACAGGGGCAACACCGGGGAGCTGTTTTTT
TRBV25-1	NA	TRBJ2-2	TRBD1	CASSEGLGTANTGELFF	TGTGCCAGCAGTGAGGGGCTAGGGACAGCGAACACCGGGGAGCTGTTTTTT
TRBV5-1	once	TRBJ2-5	NA	CASSSGPGGGQETQYF	TGCGCCAGCAGCTCGGGTCCCGGAGGAGGGCAAGAGACCCAGTACTTC
TRBV7-9	NA	TRBJ2-1	NA	CASSLRTSGGSEQFF	TGTGCCAGCAGCTTACGCACCTCAGGGGGGAGTGAGCAGTTCTTC
TRBV4-2	NA	TRBJ2-2	TRBD1	CASSQEGQGVTGELFF	TGTGCCAGCAGCCAAGAGGGACAGGGAGTCACCGGGGAGCTGTTTTTT
TRBV28	NA	TRBJ1-5	TRBD1	CASSLDRVNQPQHF	TGTGCCAGCAGTCTCGACAGGGTTAATCAGCCCCAGCATTTT
TRBV4-1	NA	TRBJ2-2	NA	CASSQSAAANTGELFF	TGCGCCAGCAGCCAATCGGCGGCAGCTAACACCGGGGAGCTGTTTTTT
TRBV7-9	NA	TRBJ1-5	TRBD1	CASSSTGGNQPQHF	TGTGCCAGCAGCTCCACAGGGGGCAATCAGCCCCAGCATTTT
TRBV25-1	NA	TRBJ2-1	TRBD2	CASSPTSGKYNEQFF	TGTGCCAGCAGTCCGACTAGCGGGAAATACAATGAGCAGTTCTTC
TRBV29-1	once	TRBJ2-1	NA	CSVIVGNSYNEQFF	TGCAGCGTAATCGTCGGGAACTCCTACAATGAGCAGTTCTTC
TRBV10-1	NA	TRBJ2-1	NA	CASSEGGAGEQFF	TGCGCCAGCAGTGAAGGGGGGGCAGGTGAGCAGTTCTTC
TRBV25-1	NA	TRBJ1-2	TRBD1	CASSELTGAGYTF	TGTGCCAGCAGTGAACTGACAGGGGCTGGCTACACCTTC
TRBV13	NA	TRBJ2-2	TRBD1	CASSRGTGINGELFF	TGTGCCAGCAGCCGAGGGACAGGGATAAACGGGGAGCTGTTTTTT
TRBV28	once	TRBJ1-4	TRBD1	CASSLSWDRERKKLFF	TGTGCCAGCAGTTTATCCTGGGACAGGGAGAGGAAAAAACTGTTTTTT
TRBV29-1	NA	TRBJ1-2	NA	CSVATDYGYTF	TGCAGCGTTGCGACTGACTATGGCTACACCTTC
TRBV27	NA	TRBJ2-1	NA	CASSPWSSYNEQFF	TGTGCCAGCAGCCCATGGAGCTCCTACAATGAGCAGTTCTTC
TRBV7-9	once	TRBJ1-4	NA	CATLRANEKLFF	TGTGCCACACTTCGGGCTAATGAAAAACTGTTTTTT
TRBV6-5	once	TRBJ2-5	TRBD2	CASMTSGQETQYF	TGTGCCAGCATGACTAGCGGACAAGAGACCCAGTACTTC
TRBV6-5	NA	TRBJ1-1	TRBD1	CAARGRRTEAFF	TGTGCCGCCAGGGGGCGCCGGACTGAAGCTTTCTTT
TRBV10-3	NA	TRBJ2-2	TRBD1	CAISEGQGARELFF	TGTGCCATCAGTGAGGGACAGGGGGCCAGGGAGCTGTTTTTT
TRBV21-1	NA	TRBJ2-2	NA	CASSKFGGYNTGELFF	TGTGCCAGCAGCAAATTCGGGGGATACAACACCGGGGAGCTGTTTTTT
TRBV21-1	NA	TRBJ2-1	NA	CASSRGLYNEQFF	TGTGCCAGCAGTAGAGGTCTTTACAATGAGCAGTTCTTC
TRBV15	once	TRBJ1-1	NA	CATSRGREIFEAFF	TGTGCCACCAGCAGAGGCCGGGAGATTTTTGAAGCTTTCTTT
TRBV7-2	NA	TRBJ2-4	NA	CASSFLGGSQKNIQYF	TGTGCCAGCAGCTTTTTAGGCGGCAGCCAGAAAAACATTCAGTACTTC
TRBV5-8	NA	TRBJ2-2	NA	CASSLRLGPNTGELFF	TGTGCCAGCAGCTTGAGGCTGGGGCCGAACACCGGGGAGCTGTTTTTT
TRBV2	NA	TRBJ1-2	TRBD1	CASSDREAYGYTF	TGTGCCAGCAGCGACAGGGAGGCCTATGGCTACACCTTC
TRBV28	NA	TRBJ1-5	NA	CASLPASTRQPQHF	TGTGCCAGCTTACCGGCTTCTACCAGGCAGCCCCAGCATTTT
TRBV5-5	NA	TRBJ2-5	NA	CASSEGSETQYF	TGTGCCAGCAGCGAGGGTTCCGAGACCCAGTACTTC
TRBV11-2	NA	TRBJ2-3	TRBD2	CASSSLRLAGDGDTQYF	TGTGCCAGCAGCTCATTACGACTAGCGGGAGATGGAGATACGCAGTATTTT
TRBV13	NA	TRBJ1-4	TRBD1	CASSLLGQGAREKLFF	TGTGCCAGCAGCCTCCTGGGACAGGGGGCGCGTGAAAAACTGTTTTTT
TRBV7-6	once	TRBJ1-1	NA	CASSSPGGVNTEAFF	TGTGCCAGCAGCTCACCGGGCGGGGTGAACACTGAAGCTTTCTTT